Below are 9 T cell receptor beta chains sequenced from a single sample in a study of cytomegalovirus exposure and HLA in healthy donors. 13 Jbeta primers and 60 Vbeta primers were used for the PCR. Profiled with immunoSEQ multiplex PCR; TCRdb holds only in-frame clones, not every one. The table includes under 120,000 clones, 60% to 85% detected once. Input material: PBMCs. The receptors originated from a female donor in good health and CMV-seropositive.

This chain connects TRBV27 to TRBJ2-1; possible D gene TRBD2, 5 bases. V was clipped by 6 bases and J by 9 bases, with 15 bases between them. CDR1 and CDR2 from the germline V gene are MNHEY and SMNVEV (reference sequence). The CDR3 is made up of 13 amino acids. CDR3 residues: CASSPGILGEQFF. Here the CDR3 DNA reads TGTGCCAGCAGCCCCGGGATCCTGGGTGAGCAGTTCTTC.

CDR3 DNA: TGTGCCAGCAGTGAAACTATGGGTGAGGCTAATGAAAAACTGTTTTTT. Its translation is CASSETMGEANEKLFF. The rearrangement uses TRBV6-1 and TRBJ1-4; unclear D gene. Germline V CDR1 and CDR2: MNHNS, SASEGT. This CDR3 has 16 amino acids. V lost 2 bases, J lost 3 bases, and 13 bases lay in between.

This clone has only a few counts. The chain recombines TRBV5-5 with TRBJ2-7; TRBD2 aligns across 12 bases. Germline V lookup: CDR1 SGHKS, CDR2 YYEKEE (reference sequence). The junction had 7 bases not matched to a gene; V was cut back by 0 bases and J by 6 bases. The length of the CDR3 is 16 residues. Here the CDR3 DNA reads TGTGCCAGCAGCTTGGTCGCTAGCGGGAGGGCCTCCGAGCAGTACTTC. Translated: CASSLVASGRASEQYF.

The chain combines TRBV25-1 with TRBJ1-2, with D uncertain. Germline V gene lookup returns CDR1 MGHDK and CDR2 SYGVNS. V was clipped by 7 bases and J by 6 bases, with 12 bases between them. This CDR3 contains 12 residues. CDR3 amino acids: CASNTLNHGYTF. The DNA of the CDR3 is TGTGCCAGCAATACGCTAAACCATGGCTACACCTTC.

The V and J genes are TRBV5-4 and TRBJ1-6; D is perhaps TRBD1 (6 bases). V was pared by 4 bases and J by 8 bases, with 13 bases between. Germline lookup yields CDR1 SGHNT and CDR2 YYREEE (reference sequence). The CDR3 has 14 residues. CDR3 region: CASSLGQRYSPLHF. The CDR3 bases are TGTGCCAGCAGCCTTGGACAGCGATATTCACCCCTCCACTTT.

This clone showed up just a few times. This chain links TRBV30 with TRBJ2-3; tentatively, D is TRBD2 (5 bases). The CDR3 totals 15 residues. Germline V lookup: CDR1 GTSNPN, CDR2 SVGIG (reference sequence). V lost 0 bases and J lost 0, with 10 bases in between. CDR3 loop: CAWSVAESSTDTQYF. In DNA, the CDR3 is TGTGCCTGGAGTGTAGCGGAATCTAGCACAGATACGCAGTATTTT.

This clone was counted a few times. The CDR3 nucleotides are TGTGCCAGCAGTTCAGGGACAGCAAACTATGGCTACACCTTC. Amino acids: CASSSGTANYGYTF. J is TRBJ1-2 and V is TRBV6-5; 7 positions match TRBD1. CDR1 and CDR2 (germline): MNHEY, SVGAGI. This CDR3 region has 14 residues. The V gene end was trimmed by 4 bases and the J gene end by 2 bases; junction bases not matched to a gene: 4.

This chain links TRBV5-7 with TRBJ2-5; 8 bases line up with TRBD1. TRBV5-7 is an open reading frame whose function is uncertain. The trim removed 4 bases at V and 1 base at J, leaving 3 bases unmatched. CDR3 length: 14 amino acids. DNA of the CDR3: TGTGCCAGCAGCAGGGACAGGCCCCAAGAGACCCAGTACTTC. Amino acids: CASSRDRPQETQYF.

The chain couples TRBV7-9 to TRBJ2-5; TRBD2 matches 8 bases. The trim removed 4 bases at V and 5 bases at J, leaving 6 bases unmatched. The germline CDR1 and CDR2 sequences are SEHNR and FQNEAQ (reference sequence). CDR3 length: 14 residues. DNA for the CDR3: TGTGCCAGCAGCTACGGCGGGGGGCGCGAGACCCAGTACTTC. Residues: CASSYGGGRETQYF. Variable domain in full (rest from reference TRBV7-9 and TRBJ2-5): DTGVSQNPRHKITKRGQNVTFRCDPISEHNRLYWYRQTLGQGPEFLTYFQNEAQLEKSRLLSDRFSAERPKGSFSTLEIQRTEQGDSAMYLCASSYGGGRETQYFGPGTRLLVL.